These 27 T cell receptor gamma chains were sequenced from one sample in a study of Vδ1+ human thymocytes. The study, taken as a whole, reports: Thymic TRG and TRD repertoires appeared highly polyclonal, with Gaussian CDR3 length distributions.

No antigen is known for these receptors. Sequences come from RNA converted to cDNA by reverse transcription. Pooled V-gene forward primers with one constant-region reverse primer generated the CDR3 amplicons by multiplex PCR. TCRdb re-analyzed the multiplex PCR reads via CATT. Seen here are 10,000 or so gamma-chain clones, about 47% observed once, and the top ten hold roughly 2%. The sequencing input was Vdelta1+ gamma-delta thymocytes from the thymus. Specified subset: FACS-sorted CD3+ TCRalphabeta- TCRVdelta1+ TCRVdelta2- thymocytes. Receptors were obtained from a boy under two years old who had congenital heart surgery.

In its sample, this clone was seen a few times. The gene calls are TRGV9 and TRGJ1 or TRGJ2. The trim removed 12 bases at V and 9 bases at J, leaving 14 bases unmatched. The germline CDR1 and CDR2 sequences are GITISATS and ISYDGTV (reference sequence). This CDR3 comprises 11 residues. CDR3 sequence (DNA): TGTGCCGGGTGGGACCCTTTTAAGAAACTCTTT. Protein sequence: CAGWDPFKKLF.

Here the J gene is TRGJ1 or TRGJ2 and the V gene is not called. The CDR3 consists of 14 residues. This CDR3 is CATWDPENYYKKLF. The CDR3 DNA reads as TGTGCCACCTGGGACCCAGAGAATTATTATAAGAAACTCTTT.

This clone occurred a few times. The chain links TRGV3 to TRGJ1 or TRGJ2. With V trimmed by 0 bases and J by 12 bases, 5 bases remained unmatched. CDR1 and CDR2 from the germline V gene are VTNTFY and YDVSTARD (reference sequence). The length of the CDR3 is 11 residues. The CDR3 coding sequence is TGTGCCACCTGGGACAGGCGAGTGAAACTCTTT. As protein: CATWDRRVKLF.

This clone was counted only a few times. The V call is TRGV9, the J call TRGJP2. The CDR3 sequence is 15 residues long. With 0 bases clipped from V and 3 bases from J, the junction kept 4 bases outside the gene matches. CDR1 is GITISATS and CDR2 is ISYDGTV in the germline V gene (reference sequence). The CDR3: CALWEVHCSDWIKTF. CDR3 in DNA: TGTGCCTTGTGGGAGGTGCATTGTAGTGATTGGATCAAGACGTTT.

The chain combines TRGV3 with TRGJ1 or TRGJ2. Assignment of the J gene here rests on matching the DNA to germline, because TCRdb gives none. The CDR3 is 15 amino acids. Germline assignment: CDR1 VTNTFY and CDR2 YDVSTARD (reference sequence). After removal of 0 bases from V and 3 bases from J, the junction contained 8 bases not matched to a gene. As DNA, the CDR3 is TGTGCCACCTGGGACAGGCAGCTTACTTATTATAAGAAACTCTTT. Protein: CATWDRQLTYYKKLF.

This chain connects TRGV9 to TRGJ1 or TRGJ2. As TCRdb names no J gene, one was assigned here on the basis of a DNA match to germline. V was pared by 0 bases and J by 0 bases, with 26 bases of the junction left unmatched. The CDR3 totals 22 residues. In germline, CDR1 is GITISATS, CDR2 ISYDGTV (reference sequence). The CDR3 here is CALWEVPRKLCSHGPNYYKKLF. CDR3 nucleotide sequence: TGTGCCTTGTGGGAGGTGCCCCGGAAACTCTGCTCTCATGGCCCGAATTATTATAAGAAACTCTTT.

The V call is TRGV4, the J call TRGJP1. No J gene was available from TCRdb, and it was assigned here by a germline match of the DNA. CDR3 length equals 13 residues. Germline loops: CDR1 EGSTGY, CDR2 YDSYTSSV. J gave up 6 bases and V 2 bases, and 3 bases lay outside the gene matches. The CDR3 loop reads CATWDEAGWFKIF. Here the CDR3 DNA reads TGTGCCACCTGGGATGAAGCTGGTTGGTTCAAGATATTT.

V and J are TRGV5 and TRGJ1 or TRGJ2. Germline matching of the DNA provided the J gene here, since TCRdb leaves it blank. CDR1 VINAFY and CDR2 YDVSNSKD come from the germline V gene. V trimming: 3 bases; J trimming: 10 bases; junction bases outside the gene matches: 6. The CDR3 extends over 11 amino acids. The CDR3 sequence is CATWDPRKKLF. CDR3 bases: TGTGCCACCTGGGACCCGCGGAAGAAACTCTTT.

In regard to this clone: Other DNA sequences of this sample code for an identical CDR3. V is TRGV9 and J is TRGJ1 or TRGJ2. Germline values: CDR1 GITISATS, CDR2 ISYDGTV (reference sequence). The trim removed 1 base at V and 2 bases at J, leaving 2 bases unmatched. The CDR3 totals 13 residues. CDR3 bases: TGTGCCTTGTGGGAGGTTTATTATTATAAGAAACTCTTT. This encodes CALWEVYYYKKLF.

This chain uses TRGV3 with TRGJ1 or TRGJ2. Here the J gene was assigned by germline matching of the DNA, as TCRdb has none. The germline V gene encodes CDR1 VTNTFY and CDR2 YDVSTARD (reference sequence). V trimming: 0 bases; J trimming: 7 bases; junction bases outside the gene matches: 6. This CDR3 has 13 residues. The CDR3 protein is CATWDRRLYKKLF. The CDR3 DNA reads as TGTGCCACCTGGGACAGGCGATTGTATAAGAAACTCTTT.

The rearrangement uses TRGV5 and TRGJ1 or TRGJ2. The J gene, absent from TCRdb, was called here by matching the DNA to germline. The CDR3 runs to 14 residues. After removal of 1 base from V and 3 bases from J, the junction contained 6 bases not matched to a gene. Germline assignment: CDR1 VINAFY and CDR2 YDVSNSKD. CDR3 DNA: TGTGCCACCTGGGACAGAGCCTCTTATTATAAGAAACTCTTT. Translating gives CATWDRASYYKKLF.

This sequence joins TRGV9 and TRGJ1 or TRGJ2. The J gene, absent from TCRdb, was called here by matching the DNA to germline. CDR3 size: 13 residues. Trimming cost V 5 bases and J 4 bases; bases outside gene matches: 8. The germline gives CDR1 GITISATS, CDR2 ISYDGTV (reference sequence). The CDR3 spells CALWAARYYKKLF. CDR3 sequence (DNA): TGTGCCTTGTGGGCCGCGAGGTATTATAAGAAACTCTTT.

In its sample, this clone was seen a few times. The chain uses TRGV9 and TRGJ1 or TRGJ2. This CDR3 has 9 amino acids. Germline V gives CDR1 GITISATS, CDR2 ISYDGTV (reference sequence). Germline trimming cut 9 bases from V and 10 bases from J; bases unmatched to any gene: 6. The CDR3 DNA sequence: TGTGCCTTGACCCTCAAGAAACTCTTT. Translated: CALTLKKLF.

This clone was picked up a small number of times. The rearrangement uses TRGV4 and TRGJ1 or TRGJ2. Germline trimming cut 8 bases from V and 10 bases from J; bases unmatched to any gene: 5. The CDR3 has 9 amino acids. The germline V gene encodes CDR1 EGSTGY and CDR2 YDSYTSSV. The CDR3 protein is CATSEKKLF. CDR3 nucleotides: TGTGCCACCTCCGAAAAGAAACTCTTT.

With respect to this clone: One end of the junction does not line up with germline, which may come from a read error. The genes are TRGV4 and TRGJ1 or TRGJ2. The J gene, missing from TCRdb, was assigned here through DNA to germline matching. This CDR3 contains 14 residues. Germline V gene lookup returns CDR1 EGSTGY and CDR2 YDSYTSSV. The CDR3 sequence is CATWDGLDYHKKLF. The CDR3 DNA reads TGTGCCACCTGGGATGGGTTGGATTATCATAAGAAACTCTTT.

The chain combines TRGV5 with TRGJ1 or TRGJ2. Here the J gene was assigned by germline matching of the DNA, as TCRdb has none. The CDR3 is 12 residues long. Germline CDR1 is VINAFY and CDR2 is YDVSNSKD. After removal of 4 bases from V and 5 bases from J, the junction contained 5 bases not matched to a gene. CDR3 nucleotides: TGTGCCACCTGGGAAAGGGATTATAAGAAACTCTTT. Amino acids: CATWERDYKKLF.

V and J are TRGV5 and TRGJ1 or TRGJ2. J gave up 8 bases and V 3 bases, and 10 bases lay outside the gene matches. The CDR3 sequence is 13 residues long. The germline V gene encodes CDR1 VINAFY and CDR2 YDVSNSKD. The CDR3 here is CATWDPIINKKLF. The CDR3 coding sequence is TGTGCCACCTGGGACCCCATTATAAATAAGAAACTCTTT.

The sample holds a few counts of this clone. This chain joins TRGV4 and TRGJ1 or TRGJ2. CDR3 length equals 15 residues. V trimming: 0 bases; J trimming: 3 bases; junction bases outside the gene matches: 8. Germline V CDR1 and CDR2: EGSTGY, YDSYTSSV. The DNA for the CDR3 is TGTGCCACCTGGGATGGGCAAGAGTTTTATTATAAGAAACTCTTT. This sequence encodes CATWDGQEFYYKKLF.

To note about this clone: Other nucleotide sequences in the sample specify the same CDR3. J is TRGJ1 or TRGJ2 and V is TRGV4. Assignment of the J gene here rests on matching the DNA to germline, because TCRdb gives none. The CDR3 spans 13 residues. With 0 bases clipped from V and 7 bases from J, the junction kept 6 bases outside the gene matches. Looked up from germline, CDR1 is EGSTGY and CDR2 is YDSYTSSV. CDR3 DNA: TGTGCCACCTGGGATGGGAAGGGCTATAAGAAACTCTTT. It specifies CATWDGKGYKKLF.

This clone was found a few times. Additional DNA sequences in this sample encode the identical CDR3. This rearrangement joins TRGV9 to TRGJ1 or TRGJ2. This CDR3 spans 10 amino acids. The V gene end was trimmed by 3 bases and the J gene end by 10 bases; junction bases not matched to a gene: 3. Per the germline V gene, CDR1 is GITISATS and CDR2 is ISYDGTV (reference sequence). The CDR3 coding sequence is TGTGCCTTGTGGGAGACCAAGAAACTCTTT. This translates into CALWETKKLF.

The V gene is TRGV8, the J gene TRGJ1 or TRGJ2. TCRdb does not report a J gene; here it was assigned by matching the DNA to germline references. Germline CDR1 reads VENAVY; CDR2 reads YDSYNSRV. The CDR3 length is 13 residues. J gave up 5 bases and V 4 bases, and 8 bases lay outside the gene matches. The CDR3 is CATWEEGDYKKLF. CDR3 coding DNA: TGTGCCACCTGGGAGGAGGGGGATTATAAGAAACTCTTT.

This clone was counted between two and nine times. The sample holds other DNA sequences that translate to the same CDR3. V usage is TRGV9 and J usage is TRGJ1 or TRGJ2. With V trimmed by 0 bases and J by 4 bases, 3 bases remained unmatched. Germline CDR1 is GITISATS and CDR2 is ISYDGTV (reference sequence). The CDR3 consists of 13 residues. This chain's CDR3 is CALWEVPYYKKLF. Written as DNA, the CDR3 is TGTGCCTTGTGGGAGGTGCCCTATTATAAGAAACTCTTT.

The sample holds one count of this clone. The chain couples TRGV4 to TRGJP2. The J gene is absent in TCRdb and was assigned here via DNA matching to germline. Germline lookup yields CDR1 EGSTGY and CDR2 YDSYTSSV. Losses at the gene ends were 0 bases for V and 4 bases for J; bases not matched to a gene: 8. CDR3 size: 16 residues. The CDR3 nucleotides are TGTGCCACCTGGGATGGGCATCCTGATAGTGATTGGATCAAGACGTTT. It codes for CATWDGHPDSDWIKTF.

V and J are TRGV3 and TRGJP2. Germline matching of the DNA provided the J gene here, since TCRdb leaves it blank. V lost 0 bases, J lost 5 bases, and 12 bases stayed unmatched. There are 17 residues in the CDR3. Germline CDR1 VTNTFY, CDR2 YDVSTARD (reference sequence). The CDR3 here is CATWDRPRVASDWIKTF. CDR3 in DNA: TGTGCCACCTGGGACAGGCCCCGCGTAGCGAGTGATTGGATCAAGACGTTT.

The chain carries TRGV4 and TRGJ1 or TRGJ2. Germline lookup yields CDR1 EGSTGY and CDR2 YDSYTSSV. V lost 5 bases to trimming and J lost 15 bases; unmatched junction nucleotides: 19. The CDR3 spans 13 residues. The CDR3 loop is CATWVTNDKAGLF. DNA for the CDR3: TGTGCCACCTGGGTGACCAACGACAAGGCAGGACTCTTT.

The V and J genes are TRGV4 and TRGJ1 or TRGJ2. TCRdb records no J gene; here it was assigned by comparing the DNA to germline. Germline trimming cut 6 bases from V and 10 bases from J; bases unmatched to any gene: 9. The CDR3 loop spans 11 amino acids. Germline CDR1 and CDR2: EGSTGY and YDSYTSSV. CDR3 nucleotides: TGTGCCACCTGGACATGGGTGAAGAAACTCTTT. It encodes CATWTWVKKLF.

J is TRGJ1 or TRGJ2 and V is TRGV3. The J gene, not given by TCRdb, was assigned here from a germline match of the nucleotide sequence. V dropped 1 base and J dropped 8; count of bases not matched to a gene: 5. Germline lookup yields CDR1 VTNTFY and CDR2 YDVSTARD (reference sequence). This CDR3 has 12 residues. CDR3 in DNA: TGTGCCACCTGGGACAGTCCTAATAAGAAACTCTTT. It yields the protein CATWDSPNKKLF.